Shown below are 10 T cell receptor beta chains from a single sample sequenced in a study of read filtering for tumor transcriptome and immune sequencing. From around 0.4 ug of RNA, a library with molecular barcoded alpha/delta and beta/gamma adaptors was made. One entry per CDR3 protein, called by TCRdb with MiXCR from the reads. The table has some 130,000 distinct CDR3 sequences, over 10% seen once. The sequencing input was a population of CD138-negative cells sorted from bone marrow. The receptors shown here come from a donor at least 40 years old with multiple myeloma.

In this sample, this clonotype turned up once. A much larger clone differs by one base, so this may be a read error. This chain uses TRBV29-1 with TRBJ2-5; D perhaps matches TRBD1 (6 bases). There are 12 residues in the CDR3. Germline V gene lookup returns CDR1 SQVTM and CDR2 ANQGSEA. The CDR3 nucleotides are TGCGGCGGCGTGACAGGAGAACAGACCCAGTACTTC. It translates to CGGVTGEQTQYF.

This clonotype occurred many times. The chain recombines TRBV4-1 with TRBJ2-4; 9 bases map to TRBD1. The CDR3 has 17 amino acids. Trimming at V came to 7 bases and at J to 8 bases, leaving 18 bases not matched to a gene. CDR1 MGHRA and CDR2 YSYEKL come from the germline V gene. CDR3 coding DNA: TGCGCCAGCAAAAGGACGCAACAGGGGGCTGCCTGGGACATTCAGTACTTC. Translating it yields CASKRTQQGAAWDIQYF.

Many counts were recorded for this clonotype. The V gene is TRBV7-3, the J gene TRBJ2-3, with D possibly called TRBD1 or TRBD2 (5 bases each). From germline, CDR1 is SGHTA and CDR2 FQGTGA. The CDR3 covers 15 residues. With 4 bases removed from V and 4 bases from J, the gap between germline ends came to 15 bases. The CDR3 here is CASSSPPEGSDTQYF. CDR3 DNA: TGTGCCAGCAGCTCCCCCCCCGAGGGGTCAGATACGCAGTATTTT.

This clonotype showed up many times. The J gene is TRBJ2-1, the V gene TRBV2, with D tentatively TRBD1 (6 bases). Germline V gene lookup returns CDR1 SNHLY and CDR2 FYNNEI. Trimming took 2 bases from V and 7 from J, leaving 12 bases between them. The CDR3 covers 14 residues. CDR3 nucleotide sequence: TGTGCCAGCAGTGAATGGATAGGGGGTAATGAGCAGTTCTTC. This codes for CASSEWIGGNEQFF.

This clonotype has more than one count but fewer than ten. The rearrangement links TRBV29-1 to TRBJ2-3; perhaps D is TRBD1 or TRBD2 (7 bases each). Deletions cut 4 bases from V and 3 bases from J, with 11 bases between. The germline V gene encodes CDR1 SQVTM and CDR2 ANQGSEA. This CDR3 spans 13 amino acids. CDR3 in DNA: TGCAGCGTTGCCCAGGGGGGGACAGATACGCAGTATTTT. It encodes CSVAQGGTDTQYF.

This clonotype has at least ten counts. The chain combines TRBV7-3 with TRBJ2-1; possibly TRBD1 or TRBD2 for D (10 bases each). The germline V gene has CDR1 SGHTA and CDR2 FQGTGA. V was shortened by 1 base and J by 3 bases, with 37 bases between the two germline ends. The CDR3 is 24 amino acids. CDR3 sequence: CASSLRPRTGGYSGRAGVYNEQFF. Here the CDR3 DNA reads TGTGCCAGCAGCTTAAGGCCCCGGACAGGGGGATACAGCGGGAGGGCCGGGGTCTACAATGAGCAGTTCTTC.

Only a few counts were recorded for this clonotype. V is TRBV12-3 or TRBV12-4 and J is TRBJ1-5; TRBD1 matches at 7 bases. Unmatched junction bases numbered 18, after V lost 11 bases and J lost 11 bases. The CDR3 runs to 14 residues. The CDR3 nucleotides are TGTGCCTCCAGTTTAGCACAGGGGACGCGAGCCCAGCATTTT. Its protein is CASSLAQGTRAQHF.

The sample holds many counts of this clonotype. The gene calls are TRBV4-1 and TRBJ1-5; D call uncertain. The CDR3 length is 16 residues. The V and J ends lost 0 bases and 2 bases respectively, with 11 bases between them. CDR1 and CDR2 from the germline V gene are MGHRA and YSYEKL. The CDR3 DNA sequence: TGCGCCAGCAGCCAAGATCCGGGGTCTGGCAATCAGCCCCAGCATTTT. Residues: CASSQDPGSGNQPQHF.

This clonotype was detected only once. The CDR3 coding sequence is TGTGCCAGCAGCTTATGGTTAAGGCTAGCGGGAGCACCAGATACGCAGTATTTT. Its translation: CASSLWLRLAGAPDTQYF. V usage is TRBV7-9 and J usage is TRBJ2-3; 10 bases agree with TRBD2. CDR1 is SEHNR and CDR2 is FQNEAQ in the germline V gene (reference sequence). V lost 2 bases to trimming and J lost 4 bases; unmatched junction nucleotides: 12. CDR3 length equals 18 residues.

Many counts were recorded for this clonotype. V and J are TRBV7-9 and TRBJ2-5; 7 nucleotides match TRBD1. This CDR3 has 14 amino acids. The trim removed 4 bases at V and 1 base at J, leaving 3 bases unmatched. In germline, CDR1 is SEHNR, CDR2 FQNEAQ (reference sequence). The CDR3 loop is CASSSRDSQETQYF. Here the CDR3 DNA reads TGTGCCAGCAGCTCCCGGGACAGCCAAGAGACCCAGTACTTC.